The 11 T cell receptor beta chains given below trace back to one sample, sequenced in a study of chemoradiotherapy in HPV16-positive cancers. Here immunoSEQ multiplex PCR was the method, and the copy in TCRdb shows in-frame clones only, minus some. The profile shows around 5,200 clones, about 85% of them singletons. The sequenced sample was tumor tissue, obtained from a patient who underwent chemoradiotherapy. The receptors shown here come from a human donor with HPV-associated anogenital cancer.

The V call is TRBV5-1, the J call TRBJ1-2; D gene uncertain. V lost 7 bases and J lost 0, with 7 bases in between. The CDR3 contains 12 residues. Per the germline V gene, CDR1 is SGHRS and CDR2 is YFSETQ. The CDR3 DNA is TGCGCCAGCCAGGACGCTAACTATGGCTACACCTTC. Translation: CASQDANYGYTF.

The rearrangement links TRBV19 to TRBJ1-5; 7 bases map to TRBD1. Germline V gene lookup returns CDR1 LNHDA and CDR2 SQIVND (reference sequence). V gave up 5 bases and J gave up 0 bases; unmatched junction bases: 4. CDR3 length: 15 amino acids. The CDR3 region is CASSRDRNSNQPQHF. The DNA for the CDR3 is TGTGCCAGTAGTCGGGACAGAAATAGCAATCAGCCCCAGCATTTT.

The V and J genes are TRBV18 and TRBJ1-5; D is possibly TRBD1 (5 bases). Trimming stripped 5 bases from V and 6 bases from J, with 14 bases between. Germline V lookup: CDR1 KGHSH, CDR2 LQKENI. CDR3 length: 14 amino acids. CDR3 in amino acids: CASSTEGTGQPQHF. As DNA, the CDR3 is TGTGCCAGCTCAACGGAGGGGACCGGTCAGCCCCAGCATTTT.

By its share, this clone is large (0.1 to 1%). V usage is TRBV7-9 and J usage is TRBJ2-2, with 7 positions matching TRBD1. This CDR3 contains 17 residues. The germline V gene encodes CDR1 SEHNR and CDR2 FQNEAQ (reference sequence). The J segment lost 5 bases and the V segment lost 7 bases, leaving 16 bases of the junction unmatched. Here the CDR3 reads CASTSTGANYLTGELFF. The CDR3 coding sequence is TGTGCCAGCACCTCTACAGGGGCAAACTATCTAACCGGGGAGCTGTTTTTT.

Here the CDR3 DNA reads TGTGCCAGCAGTTTAGGCGGGACAGGGACTACTGAAGCTTTCTTT. Translating gives CASSLGGTGTTEAFF. J is TRBJ1-1 and V is TRBV28; TRBD1 aligns across 9 bases. After removal of 2 bases from V and 5 bases from J, the junction contained 6 bases not matched to a gene. This CDR3 spans 15 amino acids. Per the germline V gene, CDR1 is MDHEN and CDR2 is SYDVKM.

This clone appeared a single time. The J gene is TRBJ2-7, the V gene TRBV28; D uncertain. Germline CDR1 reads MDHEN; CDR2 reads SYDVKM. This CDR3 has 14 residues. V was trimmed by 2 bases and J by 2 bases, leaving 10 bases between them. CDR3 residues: CASSLTASPYEQYF. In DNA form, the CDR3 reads TGTGCCAGCAGTTTAACGGCCAGTCCCTACGAGCAGTACTTC.

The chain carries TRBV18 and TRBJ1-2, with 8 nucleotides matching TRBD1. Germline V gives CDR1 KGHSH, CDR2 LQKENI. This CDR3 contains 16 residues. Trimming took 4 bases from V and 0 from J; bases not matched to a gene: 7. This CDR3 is CASSLDRVSSNYGYTF. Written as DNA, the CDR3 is TGTGCCAGCTCACTGGACAGGGTATCATCTAACTATGGCTACACCTTC. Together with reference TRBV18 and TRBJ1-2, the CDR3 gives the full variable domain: NAGVMQNPRHLVRRRGQEARLRCSPMKGHSHVYWYRQLPEEGLKFMVYLQKENIIDESGMPKERFSAEFPKEGPSILRIQQVVRGDSAAYFCASSLDRVSSNYGYTFGSGTRLTVV.

CDR3 protein: CASSFGPLDTYEQYV. DNA of the CDR3: TGTGCCAGCAGCTTCGGCCCCCTAGACACCTACGAGCAGTACGTC. The V call is TRBV5-5, the J call TRBJ2-7; D unresolved. The CDR3 length is 15 residues. V was clipped by 2 bases and J by 2 bases, with 14 bases between them. Per the germline V gene, CDR1 is SGHKS and CDR2 is YYEKEE (reference sequence).

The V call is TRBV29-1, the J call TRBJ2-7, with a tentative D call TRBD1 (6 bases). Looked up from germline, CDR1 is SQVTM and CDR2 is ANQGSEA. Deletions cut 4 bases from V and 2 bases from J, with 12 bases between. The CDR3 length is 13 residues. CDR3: CSVATTGTYEQYF. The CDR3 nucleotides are TGCAGCGTTGCGACGACAGGAACCTACGAGCAGTACTTC.

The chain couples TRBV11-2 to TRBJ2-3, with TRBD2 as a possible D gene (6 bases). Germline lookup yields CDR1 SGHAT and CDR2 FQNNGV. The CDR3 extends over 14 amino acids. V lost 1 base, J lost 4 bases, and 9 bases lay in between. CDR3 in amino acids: CASSLGGEADTQYF. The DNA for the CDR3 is TGTGCCAGCAGCTTAGGGGGGGAGGCAGATACGCAGTATTTT. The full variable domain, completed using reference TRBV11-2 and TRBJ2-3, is EAGVAQSPRYKIIEKRQSVAFWCNPISGHATLYWYQQILGQGPKLLIQFQNNGVVDDSQLPKDRFSAERLKGVDSTLKIQPAKLEDSAVYLCASSLGGEADTQYFGPGTRLTVL.

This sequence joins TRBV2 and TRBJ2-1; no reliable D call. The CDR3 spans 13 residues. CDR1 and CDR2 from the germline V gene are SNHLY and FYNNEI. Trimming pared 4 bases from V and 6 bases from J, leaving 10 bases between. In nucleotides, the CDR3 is TGTGCCAGCAGTGTTAGGGCCGGCAATGAGCAGTTCTTC. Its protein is CASSVRAGNEQFF.